This TCR delta chain originates from a study of gamma-delta T cells after stem cell transplantation. Details on this clone: The protein recorded in TCRdb matches a much larger clone and deviates from this DNA's translation at residue 14, suggesting a read error; the protein here is obtained by translating the DNA.

TCRdb re-processed the RT-PCR reads using CATT. Of nearly 700 delta-chain clones listed, 2.6% were seen once; the top ten hold about 62%. This CDR3 spans 17 amino acids. The V gene's germline CDR1 is GEAIGNYY and CDR2 EKD. Sequencing was performed on gamma-delta T cells. This clonotype was sampled from a human donor. It is not recorded whose cells these are; they may come from a transplant donor. The J gene is TRDJ2, the V gene TRDV2; 8 nucleotides match TRDD3. The CDR3 spells CACDTVRTGGETAHLFF. The CDR3 DNA is TGTGCCTGTGACACCGTGAGGACTGGGGGTGAGACAGCACACCTCTTCTTT.